One and the same sample provided the 5 T cell receptor beta chains below, sequenced in a study of patients and donors after allogeneic stem cell transplantation. TCRdb ran MiXCR on the RT-PCR reads and lists one entry per CDR3 protein. This table has approximately 160,000 distinct CDR3 sequences, approximately 30% appearing once. The sample consisted of blood, either unsorted or a sorted T cell fraction (not recorded which). The receptors here all came from a human donor who was either an allogeneic HSCT recipient or a stem cell or donor lymphocyte infusion donor (not recorded which). It is not recorded whose cells these are; they may come from a transplant donor.

The chain employs TRBV6-2 or TRBV6-3 and TRBJ1-1; D is ambiguous. Germline CDR1 reads MNHEY; CDR2 reads SVGEGT. The CDR3 runs 14 residues. V was cut by 2 bases and J by 7 bases, with 14 bases left in between. The CDR3 sequence is CASSYGPHGLEAFF. As DNA, the CDR3 is TGTGCCAGCAGTTACGGTCCGCACGGACTTGAAGCTTTCTTT.

This clonotype was recorded many times. This chain connects TRBV6-5 to TRBJ1-4; D call uncertain. The CDR3 extends over 13 amino acids. The germline CDR1 and CDR2 sequences are MNHEY and SVGAGI. Trimming took off 6 bases at V and 3 bases at J, with 8 bases between the two ends. CDR3 in amino acids: CASRRTSNEKLFF. The DNA for the CDR3 is TGTGCCAGCAGAAGGACGTCTAATGAAAAACTGTTTTTT.

This clonotype was seen ten or more times. This chain uses TRBV5-1 with TRBJ1-1, with 8 bases matching TRBD1. The V gene's germline CDR1 is SGHRS and CDR2 YFSETQ. Unmatched junction bases numbered 2, after V lost 0 bases and J lost 4 bases. The CDR3 runs to 14 residues. Here the CDR3 DNA reads TGCGCCAGCAGCTTGGGACAGGGGAGCACTGAAGCTTTCTTT. It translates to CASSLGQGSTEAFF. The full variable domain, with the rest looked up from reference TRBV5-1 and TRBJ1-1, is KAGVTQTPRYLIKTRGQQVTLSCSPISGHRSVSWYQQTPGQGLQFLFEYFSETQRNKGNFPGRFSGRQFSNSRSEMNVSTLELGDSALYLCASSLGQGSTEAFFGQGTRLTVV.

V and J are TRBV29-1 and TRBJ2-3; D is perhaps TRBD1 or TRBD2 (5 bases each). Trimming cost V 3 bases and J 6 bases, with 19 bases left between them. The length of the CDR3 is 15 residues. Germline loops: CDR1 SQVTM, CDR2 ANQGSEA. The CDR3 DNA is TGCAGCGTTGACGGGACGGTCTTAGGTGTCGATACGCAGTATTTT. This encodes CSVDGTVLGVDTQYF.

The sample holds a few counts of this clonotype. The CDR3 nucleotides are TGTGCCAGCAGCGAGAGCCTAGAGACCCAGTACTTC. This translates into CASSESLETQYF. The chain couples TRBV21-1 to TRBJ2-5. TRBV21-1 is a listed pseudogene. The CDR3 contains 12 residues.